Below are 27 T cell receptor beta chains sequenced from a single sample in a study of blood T cell repertoires in COVID-19 (dated by TCRdb to the early 2020s). The library came from the immunoSEQ multiplex PCR assay. The clones in this table, taken by TCRdb from immuneACCESS, are in-frame only. Not every clone is retained; where verified, under half of the shortfall comes from an unresolved V gene, and the cause of the rest is unknown. The sample data list approximately 310,000 clones, and 80% to 90% of these were observed just once. Clones ranked in the top ten supply roughly 7.1% of the sample. The sample was peripheral blood. These TCRs come from a woman between 45 and 65 years old who had recovered from COVID-19.

In this sample, this clone turned up once. The chain employs TRBV14 and TRBJ2-7; D gene ambiguous. Germline CDR1 is SGHDN and CDR2 is FVKESK. CDR3 length equals 14 residues. V dropped 8 bases and J dropped 0 bases, with 14 bases sitting between them. CDR3 amino acids: CASRRDTSSYEQYF. The CDR3 bases are TGTGCCAGCCGCCGAGACACGAGCTCCTACGAGCAGTACTTC. The full variable domain, in which reference TRBV14 and TRBJ2-7 provide the parts outside the CDR3, is EAGVTQFPSHSVIEKGQTVTLRCDPISGHDNLYWYRRVMGKEIKFLLHFVKESKQDESGMPNNRFLAERTGGTYSTLKVQPAELEDSGVYFCASRRDTSSYEQYFGPGTRLTVT.

The rearrangement uses TRBV9 and TRBJ1-5; 10 nucleotides agree with TRBD1. Germline V gene data show CDR1 as SGDLS and CDR2 as YYNGEE. V lost 6 bases and J lost 7; bases outside the gene matches: 13. The CDR3 is 16 residues long. CDR3 bases: TGTGCCAGCAACCCCAGGGCAGGGACAGGGGACCAGCCCCAGCATTTT. Protein sequence: CASNPRAGTGDQPQHF.

The gene calls are TRBV5-8 and TRBJ1-4, with D possibly matching TRBD1 (5 bases). V lost 0 bases, J lost 5 bases, and 8 bases lay in between. This CDR3 region has 14 residues. The germline V gene has CDR1 SGHTS and CDR2 YDEGEE. CDR3 protein: CASSLGQSNEKLFF. The CDR3 DNA follows: TGTGCCAGCAGCTTGGGACAGTCGAATGAAAAACTGTTTTTT.

The chain uses TRBV10-3 and TRBJ1-1; 10 positions agree with TRBD1. Trimming removed 6 bases from V and 1 base from J; junction bases left unmatched: 5. The CDR3 contains 15 residues. Germline loops: CDR1 ENHRY, CDR2 SYGVKD. The CDR3 spells CAISRQGAGNTEAFF. CDR3 coding DNA: TGTGCCATCAGCCGACAGGGGGCTGGGAACACTGAAGCTTTCTTT.

This clone was observed a few times. CDR3 DNA: TGTGCCAGCAGCCCCAGCCAGGGAACTAACACTGAAGCTTTCTTT. The encoded protein is CASSPSQGTNTEAFF. The chain uses TRBV9 and TRBJ1-1; a weak D match, TRBD1 (5 bases). Trimming left V 4 bases short and J 2 bases short, with 15 bases between. The germline CDR1 and CDR2 sequences are SGDLS and YYNGEE. The CDR3 spans 15 residues. Together with reference TRBV9 and TRBJ1-1, the CDR3 gives the full variable domain: DSGVTQTPKHLITATGQRVTLRCSPRSGDLSVYWYQQSLDQGLQFLIQYYNGEERAKGNILERFSAQQFPDLHSELNLSSLELGDSALYFCASSPSQGTNTEAFFGQGTRLTVV.

With regard to this clone: Other DNA sequences within the sample encode an identical CDR3. J is TRBJ1-6 and V is TRBV5-1; D remains unclear. The CDR3 sequence is 13 residues long. V was shortened by 0 bases and J by 9 bases, with 7 bases between the two germline ends. CDR1 is SGHRS and CDR2 is YFSETQ in the germline V gene. This CDR3 is CASSLAGRSPLHF. The CDR3, as DNA: TGCGCCAGCAGCTTGGCGGGTCGTTCACCCCTCCACTTT.

The V call is TRBV29-1, the J call TRBJ2-1; no definite D call. The CDR3 runs to 12 residues. Trimming cost V 4 bases and J 5 bases, with 9 bases left between them. Germline assignment: CDR1 SQVTM and CDR2 ANQGSEA. CDR3 residues: CSVGQANNEQFF. In nucleotides, the CDR3 is TGCAGCGTTGGGCAGGCCAACAATGAGCAGTTCTTC.

V and J are TRBV6-2 or TRBV6-3 and TRBJ1-1; 7 bases are a match to TRBD1. The J segment lost 5 bases and the V segment lost 6 bases, leaving 9 bases of the junction unmatched. In germline, CDR1 is MNHEY, CDR2 SVGEGT. CDR3 length: 14 residues. Here the CDR3 DNA reads TGTGCCAGCAGCTTGACAGGGACGGATACTGAAGCTTTCTTT. Protein product: CASSLTGTDTEAFF.

This chain joins TRBV7-3 and TRBJ1-1, with 8 nucleotides matching TRBD1. Looked up from germline, CDR1 is SGHTA and CDR2 is FQGTGA. Trimming cost V 5 bases and J 5 bases; bases outside gene matches: 7. The CDR3 is made up of 14 amino acids. The CDR3 region has the DNA TGTGCCAGCAGCCAAAGGACAGGGTGTACTGAAGCTTTCTTT. Translating gives CASSQRTGCTEAFF.

The rearrangement links TRBV11-1 to TRBJ2-1; the match to TRBD2 covers 8 bases. CDR1 is SGHAT and CDR2 is FQDESV in the germline V gene (reference sequence). The CDR3 runs 16 residues. The junction had 3 bases not matched to a gene; V was cut back by 2 bases and J by 0 bases. The chain's CDR3 is CASSLWAGGSYNEQFF. As DNA, the CDR3 is TGTGCCAGCAGCTTATGGGCGGGAGGCTCCTACAATGAGCAGTTCTTC.

CDR3: CASSQDRGDEQYF. The DNA of the CDR3 is TGTGCCAGCAGCCAGGACAGGGGCGACGAGCAGTACTTC. The chain has TRBV7-7 and TRBJ2-7; 9 bases line up with TRBD1. This CDR3 is 13 amino acids long. V lost 5 bases to trimming and J lost 5 bases; unmatched junction nucleotides: 4. Germline CDR1 SSHAT, CDR2 FNYEAQ (reference sequence).

The rearrangement uses TRBV6-1 and TRBJ1-5, with 9 bases that match TRBD1. The V gene end was trimmed by 4 bases and the J gene end by 4 bases; junction bases not matched to a gene: 20. Germline V gene sequence: CDR1 MNHNS, CDR2 SASEGT. This CDR3 contains 20 residues. CDR3 sequence reads: CASSGPTTPGQGLDNQPQHF. The CDR3 DNA follows: TGTGCCAGCAGTGGACCCACTACGCCGGGACAGGGTTTGGATAATCAGCCCCAGCATTTT.

The chain couples TRBV28 to TRBJ1-2, with 10 bases aligning to TRBD1. The length of the CDR3 is 14 residues. The germline CDR1 and CDR2 sequences are MDHEN and SYDVKM. V lost 2 bases to trimming and J lost 6 bases; unmatched junction nucleotides: 3. The DNA of the CDR3 is TGTGCCAGCAGTTTAGGGGGACAGGGGAATGGCTACACCTTC. It specifies CASSLGGQGNGYTF.

The chain employs TRBV10-1 and TRBJ2-2; TRBD1 matches 8 bases. V shed 6 bases and J 5 bases; nucleotides not matched to a gene: 8. Per the germline V gene, CDR1 is WNHNN and CDR2 is SYGVQD (reference sequence). The CDR3 is made up of 15 amino acids. The CDR3 here is CASRSDRGRTGELFF. For the CDR3, the DNA is TGCGCCAGCAGGTCCGACAGGGGTCGGACCGGGGAGCTGTTTTTT.

The rearrangement uses TRBV19 and TRBJ1-2; 9 bases agree with TRBD1. V shed 4 bases, J shed 6 bases, and the junction held 9 bases outside the gene matches. The CDR3 loop spans 15 amino acids. Germline V gene lookup returns CDR1 LNHDA and CDR2 SQIVND (reference sequence). CDR3: CASSSWDREEDGYTF. CDR3 DNA: TGTGCCAGTAGTAGCTGGGACAGGGAAGAGGATGGCTACACCTTC.

V is TRBV6-2 or TRBV6-3 and J is TRBJ2-1, with 9 bases that match TRBD2. V dropped 6 bases and J dropped 3; count of bases not matched to a gene: 6. The CDR3 has 15 amino acids. Germline V gives CDR1 MNHEY, CDR2 SVGEGT. The CDR3 nucleotides are TGTGCCAGCAGCCTTAGCGGGGGTTACTACAATGAGCAGTTCTTC. Translation: CASSLSGGYYNEQFF.

The gene calls are TRBV24-1 and TRBJ2-5; tentatively, D is TRBD1 (5 bases). CDR3 length equals 13 residues. Germline CDR1 and CDR2: KGHDR and SFDVKD. V lost 2 bases, J lost 5 bases, and 8 bases lay in between. The CDR3 region is CATSDWAGETQYF. The DNA for the CDR3 is TGTGCCACCAGTGATTGGGCAGGGGAGACCCAGTACTTC.

This clone showed up just once. The genes are TRBV7-2 and TRBJ2-7; perhaps TRBD2 as D (5 bases). The V end lost 1 base, the J end lost 2 bases, and 12 bases lay between the germline ends. CDR3 length: 15 residues. Per the germline V gene, CDR1 is SGHTA and CDR2 is FQGNSA. The CDR3 sequence: CASSLVGGLTYEQYF. The CDR3 DNA follows: TGTGCCAGCAGCTTAGTGGGCGGGCTAACCTACGAGCAGTACTTC.

V and J are TRBV19 and TRBJ1-1; D is possibly TRBD1 (5 bases). Per the germline V gene, CDR1 is LNHDA and CDR2 is SQIVND (reference sequence). Trimming shortened V by 0 bases and J by 11 bases, and 13 bases separated the two germline ends. This CDR3 comprises 13 residues. CDR3 loop: CASSIDRVSWAFF. The CDR3 nucleotides read TGTGCCAGTAGTATAGACAGGGTATCTTGGGCTTTCTTT.

The chain couples TRBV29-1 to TRBJ2-3, with a possible D match to TRBD2 (5 bases). Germline V CDR1 and CDR2: SQVTM, ANQGSEA. V dropped 8 bases and J dropped 2 bases, with 11 bases sitting between them. The CDR3 has 12 residues. The DNA for the CDR3 is TGCAGCCATTCGGGGTCCACAGATACGCAGTATTTT. Protein sequence: CSHSGSTDTQYF.

This clone has a single count. This chain uses TRBV6-6 with TRBJ1-1, with 9 bases aligning to TRBD1. The V and J ends lost 6 bases and 1 base, in that order; junction bases with no gene match: 9. CDR1 and CDR2 (germline): MNHNY, SVGAGI (reference sequence). The CDR3 runs 16 residues. The CDR3 sequence: CASSRSGTGTNTEAFF. CDR3 DNA sequence: TGTGCCAGCAGCAGATCCGGGACAGGGACGAACACTGAAGCTTTCTTT.

This rearrangement joins TRBV19 to TRBJ2-3; TRBD2 matches at 11 bases. V gave up 5 bases and J gave up 2 bases; unmatched junction bases: 9. This CDR3 contains 17 residues. Germline V lookup: CDR1 LNHDA, CDR2 SQIVND (reference sequence). The CDR3 coding sequence is TGTGCCAGTAGTGCCCGAACTAGCGGGAGCTTCACAGATACGCAGTATTTT. Amino acid sequence: CASSARTSGSFTDTQYF.

V is TRBV10-3 and J is TRBJ1-2; D remains ambiguous. The V gene lost 2 bases and the J gene lost 1 base, with 11 bases spanning the gap. This CDR3 spans 15 amino acids. Germline assignment: CDR1 ENHRY and CDR2 SYGVKD. In DNA form, the CDR3 reads TGTGCCATCAGTGAGGGGGAACGGGGTAACTATGGCTACACCTTC. It is translated as CAISEGERGNYGYTF.

This chain uses TRBV28 with TRBJ1-1; TRBD1 might be the D (5 bases). The ends were cut back, 6 bases at V and 4 bases at J, with 18 bases in the middle. CDR1 and CDR2 (germline): MDHEN, SYDVKM. The CDR3 totals 15 residues. CDR3 region: CASRLGGVSVTEAFF. The CDR3 DNA is TGTGCCAGCAGGTTAGGAGGGGTCTCGGTCACTGAAGCTTTCTTT.

This chain connects TRBV5-4 to TRBJ2-7, with D maybe TRBD1 (6 bases). The CDR3 is 17 residues long. CDR1 and CDR2 (germline): SGHNT, YYREEE (reference sequence). Deletions cut 0 bases from V and 5 bases from J, with 21 bases between. CDR3 loop: CASSLATGSLPHHEQYF. The CDR3 DNA reads TGTGCCAGCAGCTTGGCTACAGGGAGTTTACCCCACCACGAGCAGTACTTC.

This clone was picked up one time. V gene TRBV11-2 combines with J gene TRBJ1-6, with unresolved D. CDR3 length: 13 residues. Trimming took off 4 bases at V and 10 bases at J, with 11 bases between the two ends. The germline V gene encodes CDR1 SGHAT and CDR2 FQNNGV. This CDR3 is CASSSVSGSPLHF. The CDR3 nucleotides are TGTGCCAGCAGCTCCGTATCGGGGTCACCCCTCCACTTT.

This chain uses TRBV10-1 with TRBJ2-1; 10 bases agree with TRBD1. Losses at the gene ends were 5 bases for V and 9 bases for J; bases not matched to a gene: 10. Germline V gene lookup returns CDR1 WNHNN and CDR2 SYGVQD (reference sequence). The CDR3 has 15 amino acids. The CDR3 protein is CASSRRDRGSGEQFF. As DNA, the CDR3 is TGCGCCAGCAGTCGACGGGACAGGGGATCGGGTGAGCAGTTCTTC.